This T cell receptor (beta chain) was documented in a study of blood T cell repertoires in COVID-19. Study as a whole: Specimens from acute and convalescent COVID-19 originated in the United States, Italy and Spain.

This clone appeared once. V gave up 1 base and J gave up 3 bases; unmatched junction bases: 5. The CDR3 has 15 residues. Germline V gene lookup returns CDR1 MGHRA and CDR2 YSYEKL. TCRdb's copy holds only in-frame clones and misses some; the assay was immunoSEQ multiplex PCR. The data contain hundreds of thousands of clones, approximately 90% of them singletons. The chain employs TRBV4-1 and TRBJ1-2, with 7 bases aligning to TRBD1. The sequence came from a woman in her 30s who had recovered from COVID-19. Sequencing was carried out using peripheral blood. CDR3 sequence (DNA): TGCGCCAGCAGCCAAGTTTTAGGGGGCTACTATGGCTACACCTTC. Protein: CASSQVLGGYYGYTF.